This T cell receptor (beta chain) was identified during a study of HIV-infected patients and healthy controls. Study results and caveats: Size-matched repertoire data failed to replicate the apparent Gini index recovery after therapy in HIV-infected patients. Healthy control repertoires had roughly threefold more distinct CDR3s than untreated HIV+ repertoires, and higher Shannon diversity.

After removal of 0 bases from V and 0 bases from J, the junction contained 7 bases not matched to a gene. The CDR3 contains 17 residues. The germline V gene encodes CDR1 MNHEY and CDR2 SVGEGT. To note about this clonotype: As yet, its antigen is unknown.

Alpha and beta constant-region primers primed reverse transcription of around 500 ng RNA. Alpha and beta chain libraries were made separately by chain-specific third strand synthesis with multiplexing indices. TCRdb analysed the 5' RACE reads with MiXCR anew, one entry per CDR3 protein. The profile shows approximately 12,000 distinct CDR3 sequences, roughly 9.5% of them singletons. Whole blood was used without fractionation, so all unsorted peripheral T cells were included. Enrolled donors were untreated HIV-infected adults about to begin antiretroviral therapy. The gene calls are TRBV6-2 or TRBV6-3 and TRBJ2-5, with 7 bases lining up with TRBD1. This clonotype originated in an adult with HIV infection. The donor label of this sample is uncertain. The sequences come from blood, collected before antiretroviral therapy. CDR3: CASSYSSGTEYQETQYF. For the CDR3, the DNA is TGTGCCAGCAGTTACTCTTCCGGGACAGAGTACCAAGAGACCCAGTACTTC.